This TCR beta chain came from a study of blood T cells in healthy people across ages. PBMCs were isolated at a quantity of at least 6 million per sample. Using a J-beta primer mix together with a sample-barcoded 5' primer, a second PCR was run for roughly 6 to 11 cycles. TCRdb re-called the 5' RACE reads through MiXCR, storing one row per CDR3 protein. The sample records around 900,000 distinct CDR3 sequences, 29% being singletons. This clonotype has ten or more counts. V was trimmed by 0 bases and J by 0 bases, leaving 8 bases between them. The CDR3 contains 15 residues. CDR1 is SGHTA, CDR2 FQGNSA, per germline.

The V call is TRBV7-2, the J call TRBJ2-5, with D unclear. Sequencing was done on a sample of blood. This receptor was identified in a woman older than 75 in good health. DNA for the CDR3: TGTGCCAGCAGCTTAGCTCGCAGGAACCAAGAGACCCAGTACTTC. This sequence encodes CASSLARRNQETQYF. Looking up the rest from reference TRBV7-2 and TRBJ2-5 gives the full variable domain: GAGVSQSPSNKVTEKGKDVELRCDPISGHTALYWYRQSLGQGLEFLIYFQGNSAPDKSGLPSDRFSAERTGGSVSTLTIQRTQQEDSAVYLCASSLARRNQETQYFGPGTRLLVL.